The 6 T cell receptor beta chains in this list originate from one sample, sequenced in a study of T cell responses to AZD1222 COVID-19 vaccine. Measured with immunoSEQ multiplex PCR; TCRdb has only the in-frame clones, and not every one. This sample has around 200,000 clones, with approximately 86% found just once. The starting material was peripheral blood, obtained on day 0 of AZD1222 vaccination. These receptors were obtained from an adult in good health.

This chain links TRBV30 with TRBJ2-7; D perhaps matches TRBD2 (5 bases). The CDR3 covers 15 residues. V lost 0 bases and J lost 0, with 12 bases in between. Germline assignment: CDR1 GTSNPN and CDR2 SVGIG (reference sequence). The CDR3 nucleotides read TGTGCCTGGAGTGTACGAGGGTACTCCTCCTACGAGCAGTACTTC. This sequence encodes CAWSVRGYSSYEQYF. Full variable domain (outside the CDR3, taken from reference TRBV30 and TRBJ2-7): SQTIHQWPATLVQPVGSPLSLECTVEGTSNPNLYWYRQAAGRGLQLLFYSVGIGQISSEVPQNLSASRPQDRQFILSSKKLLLSDSGFYLCAWSVRGYSSYEQYFGPGTRLTVT.

The chain couples TRBV7-9 to TRBJ1-6; 7 bases fit TRBD1. This CDR3 contains 15 residues. Per the germline V gene, CDR1 is SEHNR and CDR2 is FQNEAQ (reference sequence). Germline trimming cut 5 bases from V and 2 bases from J; bases unmatched to any gene: 3. In nucleotides, the CDR3 is TGTGCCAGCAGCCCTGACAGGGCCTATAATTCACCCCTCCACTTT. Translation gives CASSPDRAYNSPLHF.

The table lists this clone with a count of one. The rearrangement joins TRBV5-6 to TRBJ1-5; D unclear. The germline V gene encodes CDR1 SGHDT and CDR2 YYEEEE. V was pared by 0 bases and J by 8 bases, with 21 bases between. The CDR3 totals 17 residues. The CDR3 here is CASSLAASSAGGKPQHF. In nucleotides, the CDR3 is TGTGCCAGCAGCTTGGCCGCATCGTCGGCAGGAGGCAAGCCCCAGCATTTT.

In its sample, this clone was seen once. This chain connects TRBV10-2 to TRBJ1-1; TRBD1 matches 9 bases. CDR1 WSHSY and CDR2 SAAADI come from the germline V gene. Trimming removed 4 bases from V and 10 bases from J; junction bases left unmatched: 1. This CDR3 comprises 11 residues. In DNA, the CDR3 is TGCGCCAGCAGTGCGGACAGGGGAGCTTTCTTT. Translating gives CASSADRGAFF.

The chain has TRBV7-9 and TRBJ1-3; D unresolved. CDR1 and CDR2 (germline): SEHNR, FQNEAQ (reference sequence). The CDR3 sequence is 17 residues long. Trimming removed 0 bases at V and 0 bases at J, with 12 bases between. The CDR3 DNA sequence: TGTGCCAGCAGCTTAGCTAGAACCGATAGCTCTGGAAACACCATATATTTT. Encoded protein: CASSLARTDSSGNTIYF.

The genes are TRBV6-5 and TRBJ2-7; no firm D call. The V gene lost 1 base and the J gene lost 3 bases, with 1 base spanning the gap. CDR3 size: 11 residues. Germline V gene sequence: CDR1 MNHEY, CDR2 SVGAGI. CDR3 nucleotides: TGTGCCAGCAGTTACTTCTACGAGCAGTACTTC. This sequence encodes CASSYFYEQYF.